The present T cell receptor beta chain was sequenced within a study of Graves' ophthalmopathy and Graves' hyperthyroidism. General study points: Blood also contained most of the expanded thyroid clonotypes above 0.001 frequency.

Other autoimmune diseases, uncontrolled infections, pregnancy or lactation excluded patients from enrollment. This clonotype was observed many times. Its antigen is as yet unknown. This CDR3 has 15 amino acids. Per germline, CDR1 MNHNS and CDR2 SASEGT. Germline trimming cut 6 bases from V and 0 bases from J; bases unmatched to any gene: 5. Transcripts of RNA were the source for amplifying TCR beta CDR3 regions. HTBI-primed RT-PCR formed the first round, and a multiplex PCR formed the second. TCRdb re-analysed the multiplex PCR reads in MiXCR, keeping a single row per CDR3 protein. The table shows about 620,000 distinct CDR3 sequences, with about a fifth occurring only once.

Sequencing input: peripheral blood. This chain joins TRBV6-1 and TRBJ1-5; 7 bases map to TRBD1. The receptor's source is a woman aged 18 to 35 with stable Graves' hyperthyroidism. Some clones in this sample may be carry-over from other donors' samples. In nucleotides, the CDR3 is TGTGCCAGCAGCCACGGACAGGTTAGCAATCAGCCCCAGCATTTT. Protein product: CASSHGQVSNQPQHF.